Listed below are T cell receptor beta chains from one sample, sequenced in a study of OX40 agonist ivuxolimab in advanced cancers. Profiling relied on immunoSEQ multiplex PCR, and the TCRdb table lists in-frame clones only, not all of them. The table shows some 60,000 clones, with 91% occurring only once. Sequencing used CD4+ or CD8+ T cells sorted from blood, obtained in a trial of the OX40 agonist ivuxolimab. All receptors come from an adult with an advanced solid tumor such as melanoma, head and neck, liver or kidney cancer. The CDR3 runs from the conserved cysteine through the conserved F or W. D genes are given only for firm matches.

d_call	v_call	j_call	cdr3_nt	cdr3_aa
NA	TRBV19	TRBJ1-2	TGTGCCAGTAGTATTCAGAATGGCTACACCTTC	CASSIQNGYTF
NA	TRBV5-6	TRBJ2-7	TGTGCCAGCAGCCGTCAGCTTGCTGTGTACGAGCAGTACTTC	CASSRQLAVYEQYF
NA	TRBV6-1	TRBJ2-3	TGTGCCAGCAGTGTTACGGATACGCAGTATTTT	CASSVTDTQYF
TRBD1	TRBV6-5	TRBJ1-4	TGTGCCAGCAGCCGACAGGGTCCTAATGAAAAACTGTTTTTT	CASSRQGPNEKLFF
TRBD1	TRBV28	TRBJ2-7	TGTGCCAGCAGTCATTACCCGGGACAGACCTACGAGCAGTACTTC	CASSHYPGQTYEQYF
NA	TRBV5-5	TRBJ1-4	TGTGCCAGCAGCGCGAGAGAAAGAGGGAATGAAAAACTGTTTTTT	CASSARERGNEKLFF
NA	TRBV27	TRBJ1-5	TGTGCCAGCCGCCCCGGCAGGGTAAATCAGCCCCAGCATTTT	CASRPGRVNQPQHF
TRBD2	TRBV28	TRBJ2-1	TGTGCCAGCAGTCCAGAAAGCGGGAGAGACTACAATGAGCAGTTCTTC	CASSPESGRDYNEQFF
NA	TRBV5-4	TRBJ2-6	TGCGCCAGCAGCCAAGAAAGGGGTCGGGTCTCTGGGGCCAACGTCCTGACTTTC	CASSQERGRVSGANVLTF
NA	TRBV27	TRBJ2-7	TGTGCCAGCAGTTTAAGGGGGAGGGATGAGCAGTACTTC	CASSLRGRDEQYF